The clone carrying this TCR beta chain appeared a few times. Either two negative PCRs, clearance, or symptom resolution qualified Cohort 3 donors as recovered. These data originate in a study of blood T cell repertoires in COVID-19. At the level of the study: Acute and convalescent COVID-19 samples came from the United States, Italy and Spain. T cells, B-cell-depleted T cells, or PBMCs supplied cDNA or gDNA.

This CDR3 has 15 residues. Trimming removed 3 bases at V and 0 bases at J, with 12 bases between. Germline-derived CDR1 and CDR2 are SGHRS and YFSETQ. Method: immunoSEQ multiplex PCR; TCRdb's copy keeps in-frame clones and lacks some. The sample consists of a few hundred thousand clones, roughly nine tenths of them appearing once. The sequence was obtained from a woman between 50 and 59 years old who had recovered from COVID-19. This sequence joins TRBV5-1 and TRBJ1-2; possible D gene TRBD1, 6 bases. The sample taken for sequencing was PBMCs or T cells enriched from blood (not recorded which). In DNA, the CDR3 is TGCGCCAGCAGCTATGGGGGGGCCTCTAACTATGGCTACACCTTC. Translating gives CASSYGGASNYGYTF. Based on the CDR3 plus reference TRBV5-1 and TRBJ1-2, the full variable domain is KAGVTQTPRYLIKTRGQQVTLSCSPISGHRSVSWYQQTPGQGLQFLFEYFSETQRNKGNFPGRFSGRQFSNSRSEMNVSTLELGDSALYLCASSYGGASNYGYTFGSGTRLTVV.